This TCR beta chain was captured in a study of OX40 agonist ivuxolimab in advanced cancers. Points from the study as a whole: Undetermined was the antigen specificity of the expanded peripheral T cells.

Sample share makes this clone medium-sized (0.01 to 0.1%). Its antigen is not known. V lost 5 bases, J lost 4 bases, and 4 bases stayed unmatched. The germline V gene has CDR1 MNHNS and CDR2 SASEGT. This CDR3 is built from 15 residues. If patients had autoimmune disease history or systemic immunosuppression, they were excluded. Here immunoSEQ multiplex PCR was the method, and the copy in TCRdb shows in-frame clones only, minus some. The sample carries tens of thousands of clones, around four fifths recorded once. The sample in question was CD4+ or CD8+ T cells sorted from blood, obtained in a trial of the OX40 agonist ivuxolimab. This rearrangement joins TRBV6-1 to TRBJ2-1, with TRBD2 matching 11 bases. This TCR derives from an adult with an advanced solid tumor such as melanoma, head and neck, liver or kidney cancer. The CDR3 coding sequence is TGTGCCAGCAGTTCGACTAGCGGGGATTACAATGAGCAGTTCTTC. Amino acids: CASSSTSGDYNEQFF.